This T cell receptor beta chain was profiled in a study of identical twins (dated by TCRdb to about 2016). For the wider study: The study deep-sequenced TCR alpha and beta repertoires from monozygotic twins, unrelated adults of various ages and cord blood to test whether fetal clonotypes persist. To rule out contamination, replicate twin experiments were performed at different times with different library preparation protocols. Results and caveats for the whole study, not just this receptor: In monozygotic twins, recombination models systematically underestimated out-of-frame TCR alpha sharing, but the models matched the sharing seen between unrelated individuals. Abundant cord blood beta clonotypes had fewer insertions, young adult naive repertoires showed a similar but weaker trend, and memory repertoires showed no such trend. Because the same donors could not be followed over many years, the conclusions depended on cross-sectional statistical analysis. The excess sharing between twins in beta out-of-frame sequences was weaker because fewer shared sequences reduced the signal-to-noise ratio. Zero-insertion analyses could be partly confounded by invariant T cells such as MAIT and iNKT, though diverse VJ usage argued against such confounding for most clonotypes. Compared with coincidental sharing between unrelated individuals, an excess of low generation-probability sequences was observed among out-of-frame TCR alpha sequences shared between twins.

Only healthy Caucasian donors were included. The twin cohort comprised three pairs of female monozygotic twins, all aged about 18 to 29 years. Positive isolation kits from Invitrogen were used to isolate CD4+ and CD8+ T cell populations. This clonotype has only a few counts. Its recognized antigen is unknown. No clone much larger than this one lies a single base away; base qualities are absent. Relative to germline, V is missing 5 bases and J is missing 7 bases, with 9 bases of the junction outside any gene match. The CDR3 goes from the cysteine to the phenylalanine over 15 residues. CDR3 DNA only is kept here, 45 bases in frame from base 1. Receptor libraries were prepared by 5' RACE. TCRdb names Illumina HiSeq 2000 as the instrument used. A universal primer binding site was introduced by template switching, and a unique molecular identifier was present in the final cDNA, enabling accurate counting of TCR cDNA molecules. Specific primers in the conserved constant-segment region were used to synthesize first-strand cDNA for TCR alpha and beta chains. To control for contamination, each cDNA library was double barcoded with a SMART-Mk sample barcode plus Illumina barcodes. Two successive PCR steps introduced TruSeq adapter sequences along with Illumina sample barcodes. TCR alpha and beta cDNA libraries were sequenced on the Illumina HiSeq platform with custom primers. The paper's data handling went like this. Unique molecular identifiers were extracted from raw reads with MiGEC, and CDR3 positions were determined with MiXCR. Recombination models were inferred per individual with the repgenHMM and IGoR tools using an EM algorithm. Shared clonotypes were analyzed with the tcR package in R, and sharing was normalized by the product of cloneset sizes. To study raw recombination without the effects of thymic and clonal selection, out-of-frame nonproductive sequences were analyzed. The public reads were reanalyzed by TCRdb: fastp trimming at Q25, MiXCR alignment, in-frame beta chains only. For every CDR3 protein sequence, its rows merge into one entry that carries the most common genes and DNA. What appears here as the V and J calls and clone size reflects TCRdb's work, not the paper's. The sample table contains 300,000 to 400,000 distinct CDR3 sequences; only one count was recorded for approximately 13% of them. 6% to 9% of the sample belongs to the ten largest clones.

This sample also belongs to another study, concerning yellow fever vaccine responses in identical twins. Per that second paper: According to the authors, the vaccine-induced T cell response in identical twins seemed to be partly convergent and partly specific to each individual. The study precisely tracked vaccine-responding T cell clones in identical twins.

Sequencing input: CD8+ T cells sorted from blood. The chain is made from TRBV12-3 or TRBV12-4 and TRBJ2-7, with 12 bases matching TRBD2. The sequence came from a woman aged 18-30 years in good health. The DNA is TGTGCCAGCAGTCCCGGACTAGCGGGACCCTTGGAGCAGTACTTC. The resulting protein is CASSPGLAGPLEQYF.